This TCR beta chain was sequenced in a study of blood T cells in healthy people across ages. Findings and limits, study-wide: Naive and antigen-experienced cells were not separated, limiting conclusive comparison. It was the long-lived donors that had more naive CD4+ cells and higher diversity than aged donors.

Next came a second PCR, run for about 6 to 11 cycles, which used a sample-barcoded 5' primer along with a J-beta primer mix. Via MiXCR, TCRdb re-called the 5' RACE reads, giving one row per CDR3 protein. This table has 1.5 million to 2 million distinct CDR3 sequences, about 32% appearing once. This clonotype was picked up one time. Antigen unknown. Germline values: CDR1 MDHEN, CDR2 SYDVKM. The CDR3 runs to 12 residues. The chain employs TRBV28 and TRBJ2-1; D is possibly TRBD1 (6 bases). This TCR derives from a woman in her 30s in good health. The sequenced sample consisted of blood. CDR3 DNA: TGTACCATCAGGGGACGGTACAATGAGCAGTTCTTC. It is translated as CTIRGRYNEQFF.